What follows are 30 T cell receptor beta chains derived from one specimen sequenced in a study of cytomegalovirus exposure and HLA in healthy donors. The PCR made use of 60 Vbeta and 13 Jbeta primers. This table comes from immunoSEQ multiplex PCR, and its TCRdb copy is limited to in-frame clones, with some not included. The table shows 180,000 or so clones, with 78% occurring only once. Sequencing used PBMCs. Every receptor here comes from a female donor in good health and CMV-seronegative.

V is TRBV11-3 and J is TRBJ2-5, with a possible D match to TRBD2 (5 bases). CDR1 is SGHNT, CDR2 YENEEA, per germline. V gave up 4 bases and J gave up 11 bases, with 11 bases separating them. The CDR3 has 11 residues. The CDR3 DNA reads as TGTGCCAGCAGCTCGGGCGGGTGGCAGTACTTC. It is translated as CASSSGGWQYF.

The chain has TRBV7-8 and TRBJ1-3; 11 positions agree with TRBD1. CDR3 size: 16 residues. Germline CDR1 is SGHVS and CDR2 is FQNEAQ. V lost 0 bases and J lost 2; bases outside the gene matches: 0. The CDR3 here is CASSLAGQGAGNTIYF. CDR3 DNA: TGTGCCAGCAGCTTAGCGGGACAGGGGGCTGGAAACACCATATATTTT.

This sequence joins TRBV7-2 and TRBJ1-2, with 9 nucleotides matching TRBD1. The germline V gene has CDR1 SGHTA and CDR2 FQGNSA. The ends lost 1 base at V and 8 bases at J; junction bases unmatched: 8. CDR3 length: 15 residues. The CDR3: CASSLDQRQGGGYTF. The CDR3 bases are TGTGCCAGCAGCTTAGACCAAAGACAGGGGGGGGGCTACACCTTC. The full variable domain, in which reference TRBV7-2 and TRBJ1-2 provide the parts outside the CDR3, is GAGVSQSPSNKVTEKGKDVELRCDPISGHTALYWYRQSLGQGLEFLIYFQGNSAPDKSGLPSDRFSAERTGGSVSTLTIQRTQQEDSAVYLCASSLDQRQGGGYTFGSGTRLTVV.

This clone was seen a handful of times. The rearrangement links TRBV9 to TRBJ2-7; 9 bases line up with TRBD2. This CDR3 contains 14 residues. Germline loops: CDR1 SGDLS, CDR2 YYNGEE. The V and J ends lost 4 bases and 4 bases, in that order; junction bases with no gene match: 6. The CDR3 coding sequence is TGTGCCAGCAGCAAAATTAGCGGGAGTTACGAGCAGTACTTC. This translates into CASSKISGSYEQYF. The whole variable domain, remainder taken from reference TRBV9 and TRBJ2-7, is DSGVTQTPKHLITATGQRVTLRCSPRSGDLSVYWYQQSLDQGLQFLIQYYNGEERAKGNILERFSAQQFPDLHSELNLSSLELGDSALYFCASSKISGSYEQYFGPGTRLTVT.

The chain has TRBV6-5 and TRBJ1-2; D is possibly TRBD1 (6 bases). This CDR3 is 14 amino acids long. With 5 bases removed from V and 4 bases from J, the gap between germline ends came to 14 bases. In germline, CDR1 is MNHEY, CDR2 SVGAGI. The CDR3 protein is CASSEARGGYGYTF. CDR3 DNA sequence: TGTGCCAGCAGTGAGGCCAGGGGCGGCTATGGCTACACCTTC.

The V and J genes are TRBV7-9 and TRBJ2-1, with 9 bases lining up with TRBD2. CDR1 is SEHNR, CDR2 FQNEAQ, per germline (reference sequence). The trim removed 5 bases at V and 0 bases at J, leaving 11 bases unmatched. The CDR3 is 18 amino acids. The CDR3 DNA reads as TGTGCCAGCAGCCCCCCTTTGGGTAGCGGGAGCTCCTACAATGAGCAGTTCTTC. Amino acid sequence: CASSPPLGSGSSYNEQFF.

The rearrangement links TRBV19 to TRBJ1-6, with TRBD1 matching 7 bases. Per germline, CDR1 LNHDA and CDR2 SQIVND (reference sequence). The CDR3 sequence is 19 residues long. V gave up 7 bases and J gave up 2 bases; unmatched junction bases: 17. This CDR3 is CASNSLGPTGSTYNSPLHF. CDR3 coding DNA: TGTGCCAGTAACTCCTTGGGGCCGACAGGGAGCACCTATAATTCACCCCTCCACTTT.

This clone was observed a few times. This chain links TRBV6-6 with TRBJ1-1; D may be TRBD1 (5 bases). Germline CDR1 MNHNY, CDR2 SVGAGI (reference sequence). CDR3 length equals 13 residues. The germline V and J ends were trimmed by 6 bases and 3 bases, with 11 bases remaining between them. CDR3 amino acids: CASRIRVHTEAFF. The CDR3 DNA reads as TGTGCCAGCAGGATCAGGGTACACACTGAAGCTTTCTTT.

The CDR3 here is CASSLVTSGRAAYEQYF. CDR3 coding DNA: TGTGCCAGCAGCTTGGTGACTAGCGGGAGGGCTGCCTACGAGCAGTACTTC. V usage is TRBV5-8 and J usage is TRBJ2-7; TRBD2 matches at 14 bases. With V trimmed by 0 bases and J by 2 bases, 4 bases remained unmatched. This CDR3 has 17 residues. Germline V gene lookup returns CDR1 SGHTS and CDR2 YDEGEE. Full variable domain (outside the CDR3, taken from reference TRBV5-8 and TRBJ2-7): EAGVTQSPTHLIKTRGQQATLRCSPISGHTSVYWYQQALGLGLQFLLWYDEGEERNRGNFPPRFSGRQFPNYSSELNVNALELEDSALYLCASSLVTSGRAAYEQYFGPGTRLTVT.

The chain combines TRBV7-6 with TRBJ2-1; a weak D match, TRBD2 (6 bases). CDR1 and CDR2 (germline): SGHVS, FNYEAQ. CDR3 length: 16 amino acids. V was shortened by 0 bases and J by 7 bases, with 16 bases between the two germline ends. The CDR3 is CASSLARGRKGNEQFF. The CDR3 coding sequence is TGTGCCAGCAGCTTAGCCCGTGGGAGGAAGGGGAATGAGCAGTTCTTC.

The chain recombines TRBV28 with TRBJ2-7; TRBD2 aligns across 15 bases. Per germline, CDR1 MDHEN and CDR2 SYDVKM. V gave up 3 bases and J gave up 4 bases; unmatched junction bases: 7. This CDR3 is built from 17 residues. The CDR3 loop reads CASSFPGLAGGLYEQYF. CDR3 nucleotides: TGTGCCAGCAGTTTCCCCGGACTAGCGGGAGGGTTATACGAGCAGTACTTC.

V and J are TRBV12-5 and TRBJ2-7; D is possibly TRBD1 (6 bases). This CDR3 has 12 residues. Germline V gene lookup returns CDR1 LGHNT and CDR2 FRNRAP. V lost 1 base and J lost 6, with 7 bases in between. DNA for the CDR3: TGTGCTAGTGGTTTGGACAGGGCCGAGCAGTACTTC. This encodes CASGLDRAEQYF. The whole variable domain, filled in from reference TRBV12-5 and TRBJ2-7, reads DARVTQTPRHKVTEMGQEVTMRCQPILGHNTVFWYRQTMMQGLELLAYFRNRAPLDDSGMPKDRFSAEMPDATLATLKIQPSEPRDSAVYFCASGLDRAEQYFGPGTRLTVT.

The rearrangement uses TRBV18 and TRBJ1-6; 8 nucleotides agree with TRBD1. This CDR3 has 14 residues. J was trimmed by 6 bases and V by 3 bases; bases with no gene match: 1. Germline V gene lookup returns CDR1 KGHSH and CDR2 LQKENI. The CDR3 spells CASSPGQANSPLHF. DNA for the CDR3: TGTGCCAGCTCACCGGGACAGGCTAATTCACCCCTCCACTTT.

The J gene is TRBJ1-4, the V gene TRBV2, with a possible D match to TRBD1 (5 bases). The V end lost 6 bases, the J end lost 4 bases, and 21 bases lay between the germline ends. The CDR3 runs 17 residues. Germline V gives CDR1 SNHLY, CDR2 FYNNEI. The CDR3 loop reads CASRESTFGGINEKLFF. The CDR3 DNA reads TGTGCCAGCAGGGAATCAACCTTTGGGGGGATTAATGAAAAACTGTTTTTT.

The CDR3 sequence: CASSPDRKGTSYEQYF. The CDR3 DNA follows: TGTGCCAGCAGCCCCGACAGGAAAGGGACCTCCTACGAGCAGTACTTC. J is TRBJ2-7 and V is TRBV7-2; TRBD1 might be the D (6 bases). The V and J ends lost 5 bases and 0 bases respectively, with 17 bases between them. The CDR3 runs to 16 residues. Germline V CDR1 and CDR2: SGHTA, FQGNSA.

The gene calls are TRBV9 and TRBJ2-3; 8 nucleotides line up with TRBD2. J lost 2 bases, V lost 3 bases, and 5 bases had no gene match. This CDR3 is 15 amino acids long. Looked up from germline, CDR1 is SGDLS and CDR2 is YYNGEE. The CDR3, as DNA: TGTGCCAGCAGCGCTACTAGCGGCCCCACAGATACGCAGTATTTT. Translating gives CASSATSGPTDTQYF.

V is TRBV7-9 and J is TRBJ1-4; no firm D call. CDR3 size: 15 residues. The ends were cut back, 0 bases at V and 8 bases at J, with 13 bases in the middle. Germline V lookup: CDR1 SEHNR, CDR2 FQNEAQ (reference sequence). The CDR3 region is CASSLAGSGLEKLFF. The CDR3 DNA sequence: TGTGCCAGCAGCTTAGCCGGATCGGGTTTAGAAAAACTGTTTTTT.

The genes are TRBV7-2 and TRBJ2-4, with TRBD2 matching over 8 bases. Losses at the gene ends were 5 bases for V and 0 bases for J; bases not matched to a gene: 12. Germline values: CDR1 SGHTA, CDR2 FQGNSA. There are 18 residues in the CDR3. CDR3 DNA: TGTGCCAGCAGCCTGGCGAGCGGGGGATCCTTAGCCAAAAACATTCAGTACTTC. It codes for CASSLASGGSLAKNIQYF.

The chain couples TRBV6-5 to TRBJ2-1; possibly TRBD2 for D (6 bases). Germline V gene sequence: CDR1 MNHEY, CDR2 SVGAGI. The CDR3 consists of 12 residues. With 5 bases removed from V and 8 bases from J, the gap between germline ends came to 10 bases. The CDR3 sequence: CASSGGTYEQFF. The CDR3, as DNA: TGTGCCAGCAGTGGCGGGACGTATGAGCAGTTCTTC.

This chain links TRBV19 with TRBJ1-1, with D possibly matching TRBD1 (6 bases). V lost 5 bases and J 1 base, leaving 14 bases between the germline ends. Per germline, CDR1 LNHDA and CDR2 SQIVND (reference sequence). This CDR3 is 15 amino acids long. CDR3 amino acids: CASSAPDRWNTEAFF. CDR3 bases: TGTGCCAGTAGTGCTCCAGACAGGTGGAACACTGAAGCTTTCTTT. The variable domain in full, completed from reference TRBV19 and TRBJ1-1, reads DGGITQSPKYLFRKEGQNVTLSCEQNLNHDAMYWYRQDPGQGLRLIYYSQIVNDFQKGDIAEGYSVSREKKESFPLTVTSAQKNPTAFYLCASSAPDRWNTEAFFGQGTRLTVV.

This clone was seen just once. This chain links TRBV18 with TRBJ2-3; weak D call: TRBD2 (5 bases). V lost 5 bases and J lost 3, with 15 bases in between. Germline V CDR1 and CDR2: KGHSH, LQKENI. The CDR3 is 15 residues long. The CDR3 coding sequence is TGTGCCAGCTCAGAGCAGAGGGATGGGACAGATACGCAGTATTTT. The encoded protein is CASSEQRDGTDTQYF.

This clone has just a few counts. The chain is built from TRBV30 and TRBJ2-6; D is unclear. This CDR3 comprises 12 residues. The V end lost 4 bases, the J end lost 5 bases, and 6 bases lay between the germline ends. Germline V gene data show CDR1 as GTSNPN and CDR2 as SVGIG (reference sequence). CDR3 region: CAWNKRANVLTF. The CDR3 region has the DNA TGTGCCTGGAATAAGCGGGCCAACGTCCTGACTTTC.

The V call is TRBV2, the J call TRBJ1-2; 8 nucleotides match TRBD1. This CDR3 spans 13 amino acids. Trimming cost V 6 bases and J 4 bases; bases outside gene matches: 4. CDR1 SNHLY and CDR2 FYNNEI come from the germline V gene. The CDR3 region has the DNA TGTGCCAGCAGGGAACAGGGGGGCTATGGCTACACCTTC. It codes for CASREQGGYGYTF. The variable domain in full, with the rest retrieved from reference TRBV2 and TRBJ1-2, is EPEVTQTPSHQVTQMGQEVILRCVPISNHLYFYWYRQILGQKVEFLVSFYNNEISEKSEIFDDQFSVERPDGSNFTLKIRSTKLEDSAMYFCASREQGGYGYTFGSGTRLTVV.

The sample holds a few counts of this clone. CDR3 sequence: CASSEDSTDTQYF. The DNA of the CDR3 is TGTGCCAGCAGTGAAGACTCCACAGATACGCAGTATTTT. The chain has TRBV2 and TRBJ2-3; unclear D gene. CDR1 is SNHLY, CDR2 FYNNEI, per germline. The V end lost 1 base, the J end lost 2 bases, and 4 bases lay between the germline ends. CDR3 size: 13 residues.

The chain joins TRBV4-2 to TRBJ1-1, with D unclear. Germline V lookup: CDR1 LGHNA, CDR2 YNFKEQ. The CDR3 contains 15 residues. Trimming shortened V by 0 bases and J by 8 bases, and 16 bases separated the two germline ends. In DNA form, the CDR3 reads TGTGCCAGCAGCCAAGAGCTATACGGGTTGGAGGAAGCTTTCTTT. Amino acid sequence: CASSQELYGLEEAFF.

In this sample, this clone turned up a few times. J is TRBJ1-1 and V is TRBV6-1; a weak D match, TRBD1 (6 bases). Trimming shortened V by 0 bases and J by 5 bases, and 10 bases separated the two germline ends. This CDR3 region has 14 residues. Germline CDR1 and CDR2: MNHNS and SASEGT. The CDR3 loop is CASSEASGVTEAFF. The CDR3 nucleotides are TGTGCCAGCAGTGAAGCGTCAGGGGTTACTGAAGCTTTCTTT.

The rearrangement uses TRBV18 and TRBJ1-1; TRBD1 is a possible D gene (6 bases). The CDR3 length is 14 residues. The germline V gene has CDR1 KGHSH and CDR2 LQKENI. Trimming stripped 3 bases from V and 1 base from J, with 9 bases between. In DNA form, the CDR3 reads TGTGCCAGCTCACCCGGACAGAAGAACACTGAAGCTTTCTTT. This sequence encodes CASSPGQKNTEAFF.

There are a few counts of this clone. CDR3 sequence reads: CASSENLAGGRTEAFF. The CDR3 nucleotides read TGTGCCAGCAGCGAAAATCTCGCAGGGGGGAGGACTGAAGCTTTCTTT. The chain is built from TRBV9 and TRBJ1-1; TRBD1 matches at 7 bases. Germline lookup yields CDR1 SGDLS and CDR2 YYNGEE. The CDR3 has 16 amino acids. V dropped 3 bases and J dropped 5; count of bases not matched to a gene: 13.

The CDR3 spells CASSLGATTSYEQYF. Written as DNA, the CDR3 is TGCGCCAGCAGCTTGGGAGCGACCACTTCCTACGAGCAGTACTTC. The chain uses TRBV5-1 and TRBJ2-7; D gene ambiguous. V was pared by 0 bases and J by 1 base, with 11 bases between. This CDR3 has 15 amino acids. Per the germline V gene, CDR1 is SGHRS and CDR2 is YFSETQ.

The chain carries TRBV7-3 and TRBJ2-3; 11 positions agree with TRBD2. The J segment lost 1 base and the V segment lost 2 bases, leaving 2 bases of the junction unmatched. This CDR3 is 16 amino acids long. Germline CDR1 and CDR2: SGHTA and FQGTGA. This chain's CDR3 is CASSLGLAGRTDTQYF. The CDR3 DNA sequence: TGTGCCAGCAGCTTAGGACTAGCGGGCCGCACAGATACGCAGTATTTT.